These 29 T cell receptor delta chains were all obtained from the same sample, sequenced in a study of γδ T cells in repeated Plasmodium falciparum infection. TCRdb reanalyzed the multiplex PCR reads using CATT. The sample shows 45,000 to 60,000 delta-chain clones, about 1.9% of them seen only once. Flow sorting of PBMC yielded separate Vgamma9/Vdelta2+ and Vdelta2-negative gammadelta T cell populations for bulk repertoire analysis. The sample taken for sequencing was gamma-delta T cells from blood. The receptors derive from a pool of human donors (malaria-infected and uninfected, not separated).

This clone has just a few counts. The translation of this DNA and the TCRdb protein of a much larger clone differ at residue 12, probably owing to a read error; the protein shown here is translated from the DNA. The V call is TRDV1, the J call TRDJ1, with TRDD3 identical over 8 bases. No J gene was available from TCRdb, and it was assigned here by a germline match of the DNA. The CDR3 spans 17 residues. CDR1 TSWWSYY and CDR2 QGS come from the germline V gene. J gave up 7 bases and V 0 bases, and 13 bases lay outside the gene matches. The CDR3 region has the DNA TGTGCTCTTGGGGAACTGAGAATGGACTGGGGGTCCTCTAAACTCATCTTT. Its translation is CALGELRMDWGSSKLIF.

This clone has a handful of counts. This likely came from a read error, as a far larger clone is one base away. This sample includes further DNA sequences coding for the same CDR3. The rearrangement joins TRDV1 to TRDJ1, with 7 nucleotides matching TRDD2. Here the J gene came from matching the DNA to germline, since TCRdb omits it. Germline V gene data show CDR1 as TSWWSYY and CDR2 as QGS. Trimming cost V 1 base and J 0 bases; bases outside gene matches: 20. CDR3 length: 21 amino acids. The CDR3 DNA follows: TGTGCTCTTGGGGAACCTTTCCTACGTGGCTTGCTGCACCCTTACACCGATAAACTCATCTTT. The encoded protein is CALGEPFLRGLLHPYTDKLIF.

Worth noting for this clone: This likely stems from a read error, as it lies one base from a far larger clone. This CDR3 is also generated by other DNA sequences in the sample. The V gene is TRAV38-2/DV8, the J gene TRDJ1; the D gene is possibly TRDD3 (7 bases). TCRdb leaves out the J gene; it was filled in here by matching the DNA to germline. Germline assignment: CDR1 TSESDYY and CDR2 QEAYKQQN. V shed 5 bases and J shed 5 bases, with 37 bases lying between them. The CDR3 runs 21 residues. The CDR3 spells CAYSLPLILPLGDLLLDKLIF. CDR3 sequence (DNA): TGTGCTTATAGCCTTCCCCTCATCCTTCCCTTGGGGGACCTACTGTTGGATAAACTCATCTTT.

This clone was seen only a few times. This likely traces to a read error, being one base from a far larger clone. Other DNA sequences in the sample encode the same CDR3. The CDR3 DNA reads as TGTGCTCTTGGGGGTCCGCCATCTGTACTGGGGGATGTTGCCGGGGTGATCGATAAACTCATCTTT. Its translation is CALGGPPSVLGDVAGVIDKLIF. This sequence joins TRDV1 and TRDJ1, with TRDD3 matching over 10 bases. TCRdb offers no J gene call, so here the DNA was matched to germline to obtain one. CDR1 and CDR2 from the germline V gene are TSWWSYY and QGS. Trimming took 4 bases from V and 4 from J; bases not matched to a gene: 27. The CDR3 has 22 residues.

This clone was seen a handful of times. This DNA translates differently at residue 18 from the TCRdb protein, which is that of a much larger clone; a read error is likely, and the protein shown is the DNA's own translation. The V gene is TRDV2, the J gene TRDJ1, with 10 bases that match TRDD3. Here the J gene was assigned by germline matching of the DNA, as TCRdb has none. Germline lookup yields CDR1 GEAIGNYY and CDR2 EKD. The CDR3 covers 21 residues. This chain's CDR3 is CACDPLSTVVGDTRNTDELIF. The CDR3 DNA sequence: TGTGCCTGTGACCCCTTAAGTACCGTGGTGGGGGATACCCGAAACACCGATGAACTCATCTTT.

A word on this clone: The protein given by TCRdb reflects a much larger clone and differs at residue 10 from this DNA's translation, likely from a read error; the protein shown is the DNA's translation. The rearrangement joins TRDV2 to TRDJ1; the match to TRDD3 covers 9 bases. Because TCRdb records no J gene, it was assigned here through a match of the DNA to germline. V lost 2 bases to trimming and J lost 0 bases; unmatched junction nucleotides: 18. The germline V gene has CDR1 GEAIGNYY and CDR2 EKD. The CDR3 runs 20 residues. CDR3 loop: CACDRLLGDALDRHTDKLIF. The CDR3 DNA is TGTGCCTGTGACAGACTGCTGGGGGATGCGCTAGACCGACACACCGATAAACTCATCTTT.

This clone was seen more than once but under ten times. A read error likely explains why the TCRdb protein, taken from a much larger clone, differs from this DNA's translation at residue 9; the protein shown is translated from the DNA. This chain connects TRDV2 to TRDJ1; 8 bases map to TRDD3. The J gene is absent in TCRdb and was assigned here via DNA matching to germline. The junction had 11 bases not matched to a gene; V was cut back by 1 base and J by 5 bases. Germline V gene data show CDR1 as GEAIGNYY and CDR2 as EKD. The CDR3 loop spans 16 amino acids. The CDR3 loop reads CACDTLLGGTRDKLIF. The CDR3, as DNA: TGTGCCTGTGACACACTACTGGGGGGTACGCGGGATAAACTCATCTTT.

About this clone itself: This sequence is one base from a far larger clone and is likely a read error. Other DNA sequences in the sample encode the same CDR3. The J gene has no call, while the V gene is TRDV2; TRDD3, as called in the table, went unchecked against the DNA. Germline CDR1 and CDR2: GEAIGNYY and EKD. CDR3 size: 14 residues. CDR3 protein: CACDQLGDTDKLIF. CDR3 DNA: TGTGCCTGTGACCAACTGGGGGATACCGATAAACTAATCTTT.

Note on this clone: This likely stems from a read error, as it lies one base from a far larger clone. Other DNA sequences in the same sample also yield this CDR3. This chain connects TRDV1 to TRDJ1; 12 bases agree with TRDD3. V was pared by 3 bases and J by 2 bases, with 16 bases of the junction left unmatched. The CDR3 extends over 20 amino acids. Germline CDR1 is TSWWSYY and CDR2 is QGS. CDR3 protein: CALGDAFYWGIHRYTDKLIF. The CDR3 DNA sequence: TGTGCTCTTGGGGACGCCTTTTACTGGGGGATACACCGCTATACCGATAAACTCATCTTT.

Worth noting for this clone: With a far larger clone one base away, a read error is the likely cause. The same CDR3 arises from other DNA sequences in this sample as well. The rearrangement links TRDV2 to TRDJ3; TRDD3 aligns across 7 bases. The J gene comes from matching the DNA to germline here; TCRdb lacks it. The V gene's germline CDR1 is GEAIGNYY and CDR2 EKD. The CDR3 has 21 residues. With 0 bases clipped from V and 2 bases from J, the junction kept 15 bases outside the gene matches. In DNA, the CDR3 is TGTGCCTGTGACACCTCTATGGGCACTGGGGTCGGCCCCTGGGACACCCGACAGATGTTTTTC. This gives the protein CACDTSMGTGVGPWDTRQMFF.

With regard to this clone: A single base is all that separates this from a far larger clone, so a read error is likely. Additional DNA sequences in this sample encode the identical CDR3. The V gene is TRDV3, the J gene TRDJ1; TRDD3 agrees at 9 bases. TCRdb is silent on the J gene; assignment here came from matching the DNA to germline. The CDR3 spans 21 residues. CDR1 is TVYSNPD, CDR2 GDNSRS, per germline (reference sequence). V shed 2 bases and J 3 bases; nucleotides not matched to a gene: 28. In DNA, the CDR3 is TGTGCCTTTGAGACTTGGCCTTCCGCCTATAGTGGGGGATATGTCTCCGATAAACTCATCTTT. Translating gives CAFETWPSAYSGGYVSDKLIF.

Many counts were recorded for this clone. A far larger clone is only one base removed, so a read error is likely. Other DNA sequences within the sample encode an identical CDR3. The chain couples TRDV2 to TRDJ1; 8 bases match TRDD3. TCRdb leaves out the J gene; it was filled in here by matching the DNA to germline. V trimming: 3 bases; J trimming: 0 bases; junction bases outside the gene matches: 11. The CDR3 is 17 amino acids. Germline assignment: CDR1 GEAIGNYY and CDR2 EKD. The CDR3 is CACDAVGDGGYTDKLIF. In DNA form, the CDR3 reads TGTGCCTGTGACGCAGTGGGGGATGGGGGCTACACCGATAAACTCATCTTT.

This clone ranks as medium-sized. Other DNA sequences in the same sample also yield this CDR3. The CDR3 reads CACDTLGGNKNTDKLIF. CDR3 coding DNA: TGTGCCTGTGACACCCTCGGGGGGAACAAAAACACCGATAAACTCATCTTT. The chain is built from TRDV2 and TRDJ1; TRDD3 is a possible D gene (6 bases). This CDR3 is built from 17 residues. V dropped 0 bases and J dropped 0 bases, with 16 bases sitting between them. Germline-derived CDR1 and CDR2 are GEAIGNYY and EKD.

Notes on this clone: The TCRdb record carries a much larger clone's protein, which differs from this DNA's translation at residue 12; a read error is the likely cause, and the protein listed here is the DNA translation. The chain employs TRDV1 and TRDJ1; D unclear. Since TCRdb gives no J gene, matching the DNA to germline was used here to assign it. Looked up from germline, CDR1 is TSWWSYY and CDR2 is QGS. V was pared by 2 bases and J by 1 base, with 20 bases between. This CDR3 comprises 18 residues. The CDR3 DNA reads TGTGCTCTTGGGGAAACAAGTCTGGCCGCTACCCCCACCGATAAACTCATCTTT. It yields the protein CALGETSLAATPTDKLIF.

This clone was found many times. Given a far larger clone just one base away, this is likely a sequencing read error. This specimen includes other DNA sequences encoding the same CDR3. Here the CDR3 reads CACDTVGEAPRTDKLIF. In DNA, the CDR3 is TGTGCCTGTGACACCGTGGGGGAGGCCCCAAGAACCGATAAACTCATCTTT. V usage is TRDV2 and J usage is TRDJ1; TRDD3 matches at 7 bases. TCRdb is silent on the J gene; assignment here came from matching the DNA to germline. Unmatched junction bases numbered 11, after V lost 0 bases and J lost 2 bases. Germline CDR1 and CDR2: GEAIGNYY and EKD. CDR3 length equals 17 residues.

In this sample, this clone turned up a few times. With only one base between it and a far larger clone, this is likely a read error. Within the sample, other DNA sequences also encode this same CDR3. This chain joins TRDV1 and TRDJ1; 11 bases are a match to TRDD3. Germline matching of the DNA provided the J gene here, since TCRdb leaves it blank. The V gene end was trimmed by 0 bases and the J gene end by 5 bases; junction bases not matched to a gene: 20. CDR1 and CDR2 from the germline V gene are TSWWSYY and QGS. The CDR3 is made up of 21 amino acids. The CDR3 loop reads CALGELGLPTWGIRGVDKLIF. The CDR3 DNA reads TGTGCTCTTGGGGAACTAGGACTTCCTACATGGGGGATACGAGGGGTTGATAAACTCATCTTT.

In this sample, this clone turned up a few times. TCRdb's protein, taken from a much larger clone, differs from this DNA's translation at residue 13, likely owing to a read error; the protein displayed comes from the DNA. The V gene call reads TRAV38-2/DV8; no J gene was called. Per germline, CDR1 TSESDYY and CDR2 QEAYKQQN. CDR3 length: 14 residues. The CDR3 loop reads CAYRSPYLRTKLTF. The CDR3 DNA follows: TGTGCTTATAGGAGCCCGTATCTCAGGACGAAACTCACCTTT.

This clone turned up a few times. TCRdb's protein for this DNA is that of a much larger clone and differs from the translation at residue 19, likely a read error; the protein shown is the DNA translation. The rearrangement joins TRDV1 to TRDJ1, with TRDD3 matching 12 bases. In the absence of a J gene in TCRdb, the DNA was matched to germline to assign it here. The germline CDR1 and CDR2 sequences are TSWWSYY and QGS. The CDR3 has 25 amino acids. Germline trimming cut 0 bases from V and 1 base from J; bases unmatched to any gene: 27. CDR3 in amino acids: CALGELGVFVWGIRIGWWLTDKLIF. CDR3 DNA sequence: TGTGCTCTTGGGGAACTTGGGGTCTTCGTCTGGGGGATACGGATCGGATGGTGGCTCACCGATAAACTCATCTTT.

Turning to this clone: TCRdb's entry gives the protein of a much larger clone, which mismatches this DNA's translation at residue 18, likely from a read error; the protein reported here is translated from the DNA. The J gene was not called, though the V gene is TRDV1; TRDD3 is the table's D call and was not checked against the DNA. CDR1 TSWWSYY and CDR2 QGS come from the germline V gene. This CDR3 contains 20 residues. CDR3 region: CALGEVLLQLGDWNTDKFIF. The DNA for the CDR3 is TGTGCTCTTGGGGAGGTCCTCCTACAACTGGGGGATTGGAACACCGATAAATTCATCTTT.

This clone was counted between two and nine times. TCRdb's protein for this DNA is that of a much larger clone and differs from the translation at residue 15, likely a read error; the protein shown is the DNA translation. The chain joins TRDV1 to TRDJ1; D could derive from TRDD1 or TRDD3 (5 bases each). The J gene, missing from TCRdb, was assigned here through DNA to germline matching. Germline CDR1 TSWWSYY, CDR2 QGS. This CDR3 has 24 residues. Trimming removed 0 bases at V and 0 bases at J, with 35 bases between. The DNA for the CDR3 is TGTGCTCTTGGGGAACTTAATTTGGAAATTACTTCATACTGGAGGATATTCTACACCGATAAACTCATCTTT. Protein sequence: CALGELNLEITSYWRIFYTDKLIF.

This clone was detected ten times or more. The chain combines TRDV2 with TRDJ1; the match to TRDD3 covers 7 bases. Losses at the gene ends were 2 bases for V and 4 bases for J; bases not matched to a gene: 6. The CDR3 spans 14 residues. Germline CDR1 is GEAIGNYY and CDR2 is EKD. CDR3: CACDMVGDNDKLIF. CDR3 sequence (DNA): TGTGCCTGTGACATGGTGGGGGACAACGATAAACTCATCTTT.

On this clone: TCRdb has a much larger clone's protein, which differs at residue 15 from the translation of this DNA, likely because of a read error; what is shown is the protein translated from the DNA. CDR3 sequence: CALGELVPYLYWVRLGTDKLIF. In DNA form, the CDR3 reads TGTGCTCTTGGGGAACTAGTCCCTTATTTGTACTGGGTCCGACTGGGGACCGATAAACTCATCTTT. This rearrangement joins TRDV1 to TRDJ1, with 7 bases that match TRDD3. The J gene is absent in TCRdb and was assigned here via DNA matching to germline. V was pared by 0 bases and J by 2 bases, with 24 bases of the junction left unmatched. Germline values: CDR1 TSWWSYY, CDR2 QGS. The CDR3 has 22 amino acids.

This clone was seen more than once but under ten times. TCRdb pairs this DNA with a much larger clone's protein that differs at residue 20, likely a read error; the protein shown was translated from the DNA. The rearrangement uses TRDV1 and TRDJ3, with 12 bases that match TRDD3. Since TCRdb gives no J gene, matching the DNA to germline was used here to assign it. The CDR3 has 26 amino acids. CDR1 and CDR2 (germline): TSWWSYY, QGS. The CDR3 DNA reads TGTGCTCTTGGGGAACTATCGTGGGAGCGCTGGGGGATACGGGCCCTGGGGCCCTGGGGCACCCGACAGATGTTTTTC. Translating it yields CALGELSWERWGIRALGPWGTRQMFF.

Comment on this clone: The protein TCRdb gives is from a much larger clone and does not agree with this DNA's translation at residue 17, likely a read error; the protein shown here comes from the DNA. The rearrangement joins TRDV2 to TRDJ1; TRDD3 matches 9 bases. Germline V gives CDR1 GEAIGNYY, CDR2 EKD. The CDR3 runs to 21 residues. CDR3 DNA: TGTGCCTGTGAACCTCTCGGGGTCACTGGGGGACGTAAATTTGACACCGCTAAACTCATCTTT. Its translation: CACEPLGVTGGRKFDTAKLIF.

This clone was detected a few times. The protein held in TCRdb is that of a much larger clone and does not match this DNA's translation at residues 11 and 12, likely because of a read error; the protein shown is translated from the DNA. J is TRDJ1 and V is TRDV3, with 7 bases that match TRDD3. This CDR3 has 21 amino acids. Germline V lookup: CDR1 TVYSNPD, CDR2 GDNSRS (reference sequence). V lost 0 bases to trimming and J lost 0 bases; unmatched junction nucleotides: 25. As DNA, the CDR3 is TGTGCCTTTAGCTTTATAGAGACGGCCTACAGCCTCTGGGGGGACACCGATAAACTCATCTTT. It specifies CAFSFIETAYSLWGDTDKLIF.

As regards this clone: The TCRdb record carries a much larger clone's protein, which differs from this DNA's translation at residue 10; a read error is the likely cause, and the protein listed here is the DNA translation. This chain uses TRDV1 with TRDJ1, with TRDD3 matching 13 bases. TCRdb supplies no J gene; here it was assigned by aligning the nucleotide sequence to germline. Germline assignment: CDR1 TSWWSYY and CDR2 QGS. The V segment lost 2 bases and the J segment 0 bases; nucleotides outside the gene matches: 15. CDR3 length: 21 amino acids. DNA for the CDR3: TGTGCTCTTGGGGAAGGTCAACTATCCGCACTGGGGGATACGTACACCGATAAACTCATCTTT. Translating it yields CALGEGQLSALGDTYTDKLIF.

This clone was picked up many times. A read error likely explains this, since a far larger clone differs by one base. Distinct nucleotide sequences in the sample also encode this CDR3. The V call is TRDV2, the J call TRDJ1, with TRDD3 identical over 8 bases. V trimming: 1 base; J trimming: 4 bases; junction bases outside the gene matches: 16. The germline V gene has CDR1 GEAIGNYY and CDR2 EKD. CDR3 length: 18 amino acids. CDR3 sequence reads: CACDTVSLGATGDDKLIF. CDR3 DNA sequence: TGTGCCTGTGACACGGTTTCACTGGGGGCTACAGGAGACGATAAACTCATCTTT.

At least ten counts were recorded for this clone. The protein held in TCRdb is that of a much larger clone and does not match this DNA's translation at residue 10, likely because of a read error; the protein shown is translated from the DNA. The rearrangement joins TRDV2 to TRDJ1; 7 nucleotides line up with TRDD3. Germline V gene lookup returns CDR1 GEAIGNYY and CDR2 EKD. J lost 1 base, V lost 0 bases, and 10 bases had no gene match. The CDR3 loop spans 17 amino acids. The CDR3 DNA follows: TGTGCCTGTGACACCCTCCCGCTGGGGGGTACCACCGATAAACTCATCTTT. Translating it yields CACDTLPLGGTTDKLIF.

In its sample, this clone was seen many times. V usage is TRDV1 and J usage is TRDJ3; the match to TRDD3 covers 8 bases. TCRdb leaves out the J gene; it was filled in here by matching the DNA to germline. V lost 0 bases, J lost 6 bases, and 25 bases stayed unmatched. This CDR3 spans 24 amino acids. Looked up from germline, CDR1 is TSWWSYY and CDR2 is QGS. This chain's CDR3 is CALGELNPWWGIRPLPLDTRQMFF. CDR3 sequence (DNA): TGTGCTCTTGGGGAACTTAACCCATGGTGGGGGATCCGTCCCCTCCCTTTGGACACCCGACAGATGTTTTTC.